Shown below are 7 T cell receptor beta chains from a single sample sequenced in a study of blood T cells in healthy people across ages. Primers used in a second PCR of roughly 6 to 11 cycles were a sample-barcoded 5' primer and a J-beta primer mix. TCRdb fed the 5' RACE reads into MiXCR, producing one record per CDR3 protein. The table has 800,000 to 1,000,000 distinct CDR3 sequences, around 48% seen once. What was sequenced was blood. Receptor source: a man younger than 40 in good health.

The CDR3 protein is CASSLDLGEETQYF. DNA for the CDR3: TGTGCCAGCAGCTTAGATCTTGGGGAGGAGACCCAGTACTTC. The chain carries TRBV7-8 and TRBJ2-4; maybe TRBD2 (5 bases). The tail of the sequence fits TRBJ2-5 better, so the J call may be wrong. Germline loops: CDR1 SGHVS, CDR2 FQNEAQ. This CDR3 region has 14 residues.

The chain couples TRBV7-2 to TRBJ2-5, with TRBD1 matching over 10 bases. This CDR3 is 16 amino acids long. The V gene end was trimmed by 0 bases and the J gene end by 11 bases; junction bases not matched to a gene: 12. Germline-derived CDR1 and CDR2 are SGHTA and FQGNSA. The CDR3 reads CASSLAVRQGAREQYF. CDR3 nucleotides: TGTGCCAGCAGCTTAGCGGTGAGACAGGGGGCGCGTGAGCAGTACTTC. The whole variable domain, filled in from reference TRBV7-2 and TRBJ2-5, reads GAGVSQSPSNKVTEKGKDVELRCDPISGHTALYWYRQSLGQGLEFLIYFQGNSAPDKSGLPSDRFSAERTGGSVSTLTIQRTQQEDSAVYLCASSLAVRQGAREQYFGPGTRLLVL.

There are a few counts of this clonotype. The chain has TRBV6-5 and TRBJ2-3, with 11 bases identical to TRBD2. The trim removed 5 bases at V and 5 bases at J, leaving 9 bases unmatched. Germline V lookup: CDR1 MNHEY, CDR2 SVGAGI. The CDR3 extends over 16 amino acids. The CDR3 DNA follows: TGTGCCAGCAGTGGTAGGCTAGCGGGGGGCGAAGATACGCAGTATTTT. Translating it yields CASSGRLAGGEDTQYF.

The V call is TRBV4-1, the J call TRBJ1-5; no definite D call. The CDR3 is 14 amino acids. CDR1 MGHRA and CDR2 YSYEKL come from the germline V gene. Trimming shortened V by 1 base and J by 6 bases, and 10 bases separated the two germline ends. CDR3 in DNA: TGCGCCAGCAGCCAAGGGGAAGTAGCTCAGCCCCAGCATTTT. Amino acid sequence: CASSQGEVAQPQHF.

The gene calls are TRBV7-2 and TRBJ2-7, with D perhaps matching TRBD1 (5 bases). CDR1 SGHTA and CDR2 FQGNSA come from the germline V gene. The CDR3 is made up of 14 amino acids. Trimming took 3 bases from V and 0 from J, leaving 9 bases between them. The CDR3 nucleotides are TGTGCCAGCAGCTTCGGACAAGTCTCCTACGAGCAGTACTTC. Amino acids: CASSFGQVSYEQYF.

The rearrangement uses TRBV28 and TRBJ1-5, with 9 positions matching TRBD1. There are 16 residues in the CDR3. Germline values: CDR1 MDHEN, CDR2 SYDVKM. Trimming at V came to 4 bases and at J to 6 bases, leaving 10 bases not matched to a gene. The chain's CDR3 is CASSWDRVIFGQPQHF. The CDR3 DNA reads as TGTGCCAGCAGTTGGGACAGGGTGATTTTCGGTCAGCCCCAGCATTTT.

To note about this clonotype: A junction boundary mismatches the germline segment, possibly from a read error. V usage is TRBV4-3 and J usage is TRBJ2-5; D might be TRBD2 (6 bases). The DNA matches TRBJ2-7 better at its end, which makes the J call doubtful. The CDR3 covers 14 residues. Germline V CDR1 and CDR2: LGHNA, YSLEER. The CDR3, as DNA: TGCGCCAGCGGCCAAGCATGGGGACTCTACGAGCAGTACTTC. It codes for CASGQAWGLYEQYF.